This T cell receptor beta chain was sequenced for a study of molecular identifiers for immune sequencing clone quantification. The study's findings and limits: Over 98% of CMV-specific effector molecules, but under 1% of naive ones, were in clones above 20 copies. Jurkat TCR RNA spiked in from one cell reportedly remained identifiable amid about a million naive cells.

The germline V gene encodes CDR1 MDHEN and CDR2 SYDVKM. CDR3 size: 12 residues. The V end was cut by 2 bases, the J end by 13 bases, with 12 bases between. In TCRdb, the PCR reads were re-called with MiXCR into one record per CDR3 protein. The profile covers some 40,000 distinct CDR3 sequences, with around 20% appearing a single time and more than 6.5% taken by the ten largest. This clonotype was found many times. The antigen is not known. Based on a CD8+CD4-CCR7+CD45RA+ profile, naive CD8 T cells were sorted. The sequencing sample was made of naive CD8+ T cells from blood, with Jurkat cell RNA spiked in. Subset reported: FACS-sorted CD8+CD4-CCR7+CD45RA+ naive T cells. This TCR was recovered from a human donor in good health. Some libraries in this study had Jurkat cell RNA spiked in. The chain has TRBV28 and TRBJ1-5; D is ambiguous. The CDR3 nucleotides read TGTGCCAGCAGTTTAAACCCTTCTCTTCAGCATTTT. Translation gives CASSLNPSLQHF.